The clone carrying this TCR beta chain has just a few counts. The CDR3 extends over 15 amino acids. CDR1 and CDR2 from the germline V gene are SSHAT and FNYEAQ (reference sequence). The V gene end was trimmed by 1 base and the J gene end by 10 bases; junction bases not matched to a gene: 12. This sample was included in a study of blood T cells in healthy people across ages. It was with a sample-barcoded 5' primer and a J-beta primer mix that a second PCR of roughly 6 to 12 cycles was run. TCRdb redid the calling of the 5' RACE reads with MiXCR, one entry per CDR3 protein. The table shows around 780,000 distinct CDR3 sequences, with about 26% occurring only once. These data were also filed under a second study, of T cells of mothers and their children.

The chain is built from TRBV7-7 and TRBJ2-5; 7 bases fit TRBD2. This sequence was found in a boy younger than 18 in good health. Sequenced material: blood. Here the CDR3 DNA reads TGTGCCAGCAGCTTAGAAAATGGCGGCGGGGAGGGCCAGTACTTC. Its translation is CASSLENGGGEGQYF.